A selection of T cell receptor beta chains follows, all from one sample in a study of T cells in Graves' hyperthyroidism and ophthalmopathy. TCRdb used MiXCR to reprocess the multiplex PCR reads, holding one entry per CDR3 protein. Of roughly 700,000 distinct CDR3 sequences listed, roughly 15% were seen once; the top ten hold about 10%. The source material was blood. These receptors were obtained from a woman younger than 35 with Graves' hyperthyroidism. Each CDR3 is given with its conserved first and last residue. Fields, in order: V gene, D gene, clone size, J gene, CDR3 DNA, CDR3 protein. A D gene is named only where the DNA matches it firmly. Clone size is shown for a subset of rows, as once, few, many or a class of expanded clone.

V gene: TRBV7-8
D gene: TRBD2
clone size: many
J gene: TRBJ2-7
CDR3 DNA: TGTGCCAGCAGCTTAGTATCAGCGGGAGAAGGCCCCTACGAGCAGTACTTC
CDR3 protein: CASSLVSAGEGPYEQYF

V gene: TRBV6-2/TRBV6-3
D gene: -
clone size: -
J gene: TRBJ1-1
CDR3 DNA: TGTGCCAGCAATCGACCCGCTTACACTGAAGCTTTCTTT
CDR3 protein: CASNRPAYTEAFF

V gene: TRBV20-1
D gene: TRBD2
clone size: many
J gene: TRBJ2-3
CDR3 DNA: TGCAGTGCTAGAGAGATCGGAACTAGCGGGGGTAGCACAGATACGCAGTATTTT
CDR3 protein: CSAREIGTSGGSTDTQYF

V gene: TRBV3-1
D gene: TRBD2
clone size: many
J gene: TRBJ2-3
CDR3 DNA: TGTGCCAGCAGCCAAATAATAGCGGGATGGGAAGATACGCAGTATTTT
CDR3 protein: CASSQIIAGWEDTQYF

V gene: TRBV27
D gene: -
clone size: -
J gene: TRBJ1-5
CDR3 DNA: TGTGCCAGCAGTTCTTCCCGAGTCGAGCCCCAGCATTTT
CDR3 protein: CASSSSRVEPQHF

V gene: TRBV10-3
D gene: TRBD2
clone size: -
J gene: TRBJ2-1
CDR3 DNA: TGTGCCATCAGTGCGGTCTGGAGCGGGAGAGACAATGAGCAGTTCTTC
CDR3 protein: CAISAVWSGRDNEQFF

V gene: TRBV28
D gene: TRBD1
clone size: once
J gene: TRBJ2-6
CDR3 DNA: TGTGCCAGCAGCTCCGGGACAGGGCTCTCTGGGGCCAACGTCCTGACTTTC
CDR3 protein: CASSSGTGLSGANVLTF

V gene: TRBV9
D gene: TRBD1
clone size: few
J gene: TRBJ2-2
CDR3 DNA: TGTGCCACCGGGACAGGGGGCTCCGGGGAGCTGTTTTTT
CDR3 protein: CATGTGGSGELFF

V gene: TRBV15
D gene: -
clone size: few
J gene: TRBJ2-5
CDR3 DNA: TGTGCCACCAGCAGAGATGGCGGAGTACAAGAGACCCAGTACTTC
CDR3 protein: CATSRDGGVQETQYF

V gene: TRBV5-1
D gene: -
clone size: once
J gene: TRBJ1-6
CDR3 DNA: TGCGCCAGCAGCCACGGACTGGGGCGAGATTCACCCCTCCACTTT
CDR3 protein: CASSHGLGRDSPLHF

V gene: TRBV5-1
D gene: -
clone size: few
J gene: TRBJ1-2
CDR3 DNA: TGCGCCAGCAGCTTCTCCACAGTCTATGGCTACACCTTC
CDR3 protein: CASSFSTVYGYTF

V gene: TRBV10-3
D gene: -
clone size: -
J gene: TRBJ2-3
CDR3 DNA: TGTGCCATCAGTGACCCCCGTGCCAGCTCAGGGAGGACAGATACGCAGTATTTT
CDR3 protein: CAISDPRASSGRTDTQYF

V gene: TRBV12-3/TRBV12-4
D gene: TRBD1
clone size: many
J gene: TRBJ1-1
CDR3 DNA: TGTGCCAGCAGACCTACAGGGGCGAACACTGAAGCTTTCTTT
CDR3 protein: CASRPTGANTEAFF

V gene: TRBV28
D gene: TRBD1
clone size: -
J gene: TRBJ2-7
CDR3 DNA: TGTGCCAGCAGTTTTGGGACAGGGGGCCCTGGCGGGGCCCCCTACGAGCAGTACTTC
CDR3 protein: CASSFGTGGPGGAPYEQYF

V gene: TRBV7-9
D gene: TRBD2
clone size: few
J gene: TRBJ2-1
CDR3 DNA: TGTGCCAGCAGCTCCAGAGGGACTAGCGGGAGTTTCGGTGAGCAGTTCTTC
CDR3 protein: CASSSRGTSGSFGEQFF

V gene: TRBV28
D gene: TRBD2
clone size: many
J gene: TRBJ2-3
CDR3 DNA: TGTGCCAGCAGTTCCCTGCGGGGGTGGGACACAGATACGCAGTATTTT
CDR3 protein: CASSSLRGWDTDTQYF

V gene: TRBV28
D gene: -
clone size: many
J gene: TRBJ2-3
CDR3 DNA: TGTGCCAGCAAAGTCCCGAAGGCGGCTACGCAGTATTTT
CDR3 protein: CASKVPKAATQYF

V gene: TRBV7-3
D gene: TRBD2
clone size: few
J gene: TRBJ2-4
CDR3 DNA: TGTGCCAGCAGCCGCGGGGGGGAGGGCATTCAGTACTTC
CDR3 protein: CASSRGGEGIQYF

V gene: TRBV19
D gene: TRBD1
clone size: few
J gene: TRBJ2-7
CDR3 DNA: TGTGCCAGTAGTCCCACGGACAGGGACGAGCAGTACTTC
CDR3 protein: CASSPTDRDEQYF

V gene: TRBV18
D gene: -
clone size: -
J gene: TRBJ1-1
CDR3 DNA: TGTGCCAGCTCACCGCCAAAGGGGGGCACTGAAGCTTTCTTT
CDR3 protein: CASSPPKGGTEAFF

V gene: TRBV6-1
D gene: TRBD1
clone size: many
J gene: TRBJ2-1
CDR3 DNA: TGTGCCAGCAGGGCGACAGGGAACTCCTACAATGAGCAGTTCTTC
CDR3 protein: CASRATGNSYNEQFF

V gene: TRBV30
D gene: -
clone size: many
J gene: TRBJ1-4
CDR3 DNA: TGTGCCTGGAGTGTAGACGCATTAATGAAAAATCTGTTTTTT
CDR3 protein: CAWSVDALMKNLFF

V gene: TRBV9
D gene: TRBD2
clone size: few
J gene: TRBJ2-2
CDR3 DNA: TGTGCCAGCAGCGTCGGGGGAGGGATGAACACCGGGGAGCTGTTTTTT
CDR3 protein: CASSVGGGMNTGELFF

V gene: TRBV19
D gene: -
clone size: few
J gene: TRBJ2-1
CDR3 DNA: TGTGCCAGTAGTGCAGGGAGGGGGCCCTACCAATATGAGCAGTTCTTC
CDR3 protein: CASSAGRGPYQYEQFF

V gene: TRBV24-1
D gene: -
clone size: few
J gene: TRBJ2-5
CDR3 DNA: TGTGCCACCAGTGATTCCGGGACTCGGGGGACCCAGTACTTC
CDR3 protein: CATSDSGTRGTQYF

V gene: TRBV6-1
D gene: -
clone size: many
J gene: TRBJ1-5
CDR3 DNA: TGTGCCAGCATAAGAGGCGCAGGCGAGGGGCCCCAGCATTTT
CDR3 protein: CASIRGAGEGPQHF

V gene: TRBV18
D gene: TRBD1
clone size: few
J gene: TRBJ2-5
CDR3 DNA: TGTGCCAGCTCACCACCGGGACAGAGTGGAGAGACCCAGTACTTC
CDR3 protein: CASSPPGQSGETQYF

V gene: TRBV27
D gene: -
clone size: many
J gene: TRBJ2-7
CDR3 DNA: TGTGCCAGCAGTTTATCGTTCGCCAGGTGGGGCGGCGAGCAGTACTTC
CDR3 protein: CASSLSFARWGGEQYF

V gene: TRBV7-9
D gene: TRBD2
clone size: few
J gene: TRBJ2-1
CDR3 DNA: TGTGCCAGCAGCTCTAGAGCTGCCAGCGGGGGGGGAGAGCAGTTCTTC
CDR3 protein: CASSSRAASGGGEQFF

V gene: TRBV7-2
D gene: TRBD1
clone size: many
J gene: TRBJ1-5
CDR3 DNA: TGTGCCAGCAGCTTAGAACAGGGGCTCAATCAGCCCCAGCATTTT
CDR3 protein: CASSLEQGLNQPQHF

V gene: TRBV5-1
D gene: -
clone size: many
J gene: TRBJ1-5
CDR3 DNA: TGCGCCAGCAGCTTGGGAGCAGGGCCTTATCAGCCCCAGCATTTT
CDR3 protein: CASSLGAGPYQPQHF

V gene: TRBV6-5
D gene: -
clone size: few
J gene: TRBJ2-1
CDR3 DNA: TGTGCCAGCAGTTACTCTACAGGGATCGAGCAGTTCTTC
CDR3 protein: CASSYSTGIEQFF

V gene: TRBV6-1
D gene: -
clone size: many
J gene: TRBJ1-1
CDR3 DNA: TGTGCCAGCAGTGAAGCTTACCGGGGGAACACTGAAGCTTTCTTT
CDR3 protein: CASSEAYRGNTEAFF

V gene: TRBV5-5
D gene: -
clone size: -
J gene: TRBJ2-1
CDR3 DNA: TGTGCCAGCAGCTTGTTGCAGGTCTCCTACAATGAGCAGTTCTTC
CDR3 protein: CASSLLQVSYNEQFF

V gene: TRBV4-1
D gene: TRBD2
clone size: few
J gene: TRBJ2-7
CDR3 DNA: TGCGCCAGCAGCCATACTTCCCTTTTACTAGCGGGAGTCGAGCAGTACTTC
CDR3 protein: CASSHTSLLLAGVEQYF

V gene: TRBV19
D gene: TRBD1
clone size: few
J gene: TRBJ1-5
CDR3 DNA: TGTGCCAGTAGTATAGCCGACAGGGTTAGCAATCAGCCCCAGCATTTT
CDR3 protein: CASSIADRVSNQPQHF

V gene: TRBV28
D gene: -
clone size: many
J gene: TRBJ2-5
CDR3 DNA: TGTGCCAGCAGTTACGTAGCGGCCCAGTACTTC
CDR3 protein: CASSYVAAQYF

V gene: TRBV2
D gene: -
clone size: many
J gene: TRBJ2-3
CDR3 DNA: TGTGCCAGCAGTGAAGCGCTTTATACACTTCGCACAGATACGCAGTATTTT
CDR3 protein: CASSEALYTLRTDTQYF

V gene: TRBV29-1
D gene: TRBD2
clone size: many
J gene: TRBJ2-1
CDR3 DNA: TGCAGCGTTGCGGGGACTAGCGGGAGCTCCTACAATGAGCAGTTCTTC
CDR3 protein: CSVAGTSGSSYNEQFF

V gene: TRBV7-3
D gene: -
clone size: many
J gene: TRBJ2-5
CDR3 DNA: TGTGCCAGCAGCTTAACGAGGGCAGAAGAGACCCAGTACTTC
CDR3 protein: CASSLTRAEETQYF

V gene: TRBV19
D gene: -
clone size: few
J gene: TRBJ2-6
CDR3 DNA: TGTGCCAGTAGTATTATCGGGGCCGGGGCCAACGTCCTGACTTTC
CDR3 protein: CASSIIGAGANVLTF

V gene: TRBV11-2
D gene: -
clone size: -
J gene: TRBJ2-1
CDR3 DNA: TGTGCCAGCAGAGACCGGGACGGAGTCTCCTACAATGAGCAGTTCTTC
CDR3 protein: CASRDRDGVSYNEQFF

V gene: TRBV7-9
D gene: -
clone size: -
J gene: TRBJ2-1
CDR3 DNA: TGTGCCAGCAGCTTATATAAGGAGCAGTTCTTC
CDR3 protein: CASSLYKEQFF

V gene: TRBV6-1
D gene: TRBD1
clone size: few
J gene: TRBJ2-2
CDR3 DNA: TGTGCCAGCACCTCGGACAGGCCCCCGAACACCGGGGAGCTGTTTTTT
CDR3 protein: CASTSDRPPNTGELFF

V gene: TRBV11-2
D gene: TRBD1
clone size: few
J gene: TRBJ1-2
CDR3 DNA: TGTGCCAGCAGCACCCGGACAGGGGGAACTAACTATGGCTACACCTTC
CDR3 protein: CASSTRTGGTNYGYTF

V gene: TRBV29-1
D gene: TRBD1
clone size: -
J gene: TRBJ1-1
CDR3 DNA: TGCAGCGTTGAACACGGACAGGGGGCAACTGAAGCTTTCTTT
CDR3 protein: CSVEHGQGATEAFF

V gene: TRBV2
D gene: TRBD2
clone size: many
J gene: TRBJ2-3
CDR3 DNA: TGTGCCAGCAGACGAACTAGCGGGAGGGCCGAAGATACGCAGTATTTT
CDR3 protein: CASRRTSGRAEDTQYF

V gene: TRBV24-1
D gene: -
clone size: -
J gene: TRBJ2-1
CDR3 DNA: TGTGCCACCAGTGATTTGGTGGGAGGACACTACGAGCAGTTCTTC
CDR3 protein: CATSDLVGGHYEQFF

V gene: TRBV28
D gene: -
clone size: many
J gene: TRBJ1-1
CDR3 DNA: TGTGCCAGCAGCCCGATCCGTGGGGTGAACACTGAAGCTTTCTTT
CDR3 protein: CASSPIRGVNTEAFF

V gene: TRBV24-1
D gene: TRBD2
clone size: few
J gene: TRBJ2-3
CDR3 DNA: TGTGCCACCAGTGCTCAAAAGGCGGGAGGGAGAACAGATACGCAGTATTTT
CDR3 protein: CATSAQKAGGRTDTQYF

V gene: TRBV12-3/TRBV12-4
D gene: -
clone size: -
J gene: TRBJ1-1
CDR3 DNA: TGTGCCAGCACTCAACCCGAGGGAAGGGTTGGGGCTTTCTTT
CDR3 protein: CASTQPEGRVGAFF

V gene: TRBV29-1
D gene: -
clone size: -
J gene: TRBJ1-4
CDR3 DNA: TGCAGCGCCGAATCCGGTGCAGATGAAAAACTGTTTTTT
CDR3 protein: CSAESGADEKLFF

V gene: TRBV29-1
D gene: TRBD2
clone size: -
J gene: TRBJ2-1
CDR3 DNA: TGCAGCGTTGAAGACCCCGTTCCGGGACTAGCATTCGATGAGCAGTTCTTC
CDR3 protein: CSVEDPVPGLAFDEQFF

V gene: TRBV9
D gene: -
clone size: few
J gene: TRBJ2-3
CDR3 DNA: TGTGCCAGCAGCGTAGCTCTGTTTTCCGCTATAAATACGCAGTATTTT
CDR3 protein: CASSVALFSAINTQYF

V gene: TRBV7-9
D gene: TRBD2
clone size: -
J gene: TRBJ2-3
CDR3 DNA: TGTGCCAGCAGCTACGCGGGAGTTACGCAGTATTTT
CDR3 protein: CASSYAGVTQYF

V gene: TRBV7-8
D gene: -
clone size: many
J gene: TRBJ1-1
CDR3 DNA: TGTGCCAGCAGCTTAGACAGGGCCCTTTACACTGAAGCTTTCTTT
CDR3 protein: CASSLDRALYTEAFF

V gene: TRBV18
D gene: TRBD2
clone size: many
J gene: TRBJ2-3
CDR3 DNA: TGTGCCAGCTCACCCTGGATAGCGGGAGAATCAGATACGCAGTATTTT
CDR3 protein: CASSPWIAGESDTQYF